A single sample gave rise to the 29 T cell receptor beta chains below, sequenced in a study of T cells expressing NK-cell markers. TCRdb reprocessed the 5' RACE reads and stores each CDR3 protein as one record, lacking DNA. The record lists 200,000 to 300,000 distinct CDR3 sequences, of which the ten most abundant hold around 3.9%. Material for sequencing was blood T cells: a sorted CD56 or NKG2C T cell subset, CD4+ or CD8+ T cells, or bulk PBMC T cells (not recorded which). The receptors derive from a woman aged 18 to 75 in good health.

The chain combines TRBV20-1 with TRBJ2-5; the D gene TCRdb calls, TRBD1, cannot be checked with no DNA. The CDR3 length is 14 residues. CDR1 and CDR2 from the germline V gene are DFQATT and SNEGSKA (reference sequence). This CDR3 reads CSASQGGGTRTQYF.

The J gene is TRBJ1-4, the V gene TRBV28. CDR3 length: 13 amino acids. Per the germline V gene, CDR1 is MDHEN and CDR2 is SYDVKM. CDR3 residues: CASSEPRGEKLFF. The full variable domain, in which reference TRBV28 and TRBJ1-4 provide the parts outside the CDR3, is DVKVTQSSRYLVKRTGEKVFLECVQDMDHENMFWYRQDPGLGLRLIYFSYDVKMKEKGDIPEGYSVSREKKERFSLILESASTNQTSMYLCASSEPRGEKLFFGSGTQLSVL.

V gene TRBV6-2 or TRBV6-3 combines with J gene TRBJ1-5; TCRdb names TRBD1, which stays unverified in the absence of DNA. The germline gives CDR1 MNHEY, CDR2 SVGEGT. This CDR3 region has 16 residues. The CDR3 sequence: CASSYDRPGGTEPQHF.

The chain is built from TRBV7-2 and TRBJ2-2; the TCRdb call, TRBD1, lacks DNA for checking. The CDR3 has 16 residues. Looked up from germline, CDR1 is SGHTA and CDR2 is FQGNSA. The CDR3 sequence is CASSKRVTENTGELFF.

The chain has TRBV5-1 and TRBJ2-3. This CDR3 is 13 amino acids long. Germline CDR1 reads SGHRS; CDR2 reads YFSETQ. CDR3 in amino acids: CASSSGSTDTQYF. Complete variable domain (other parts from reference TRBV5-1 and TRBJ2-3): KAGVTQTPRYLIKTRGQQVTLSCSPISGHRSVSWYQQTPGQGLQFLFEYFSETQRNKGNFPGRFSGRQFSNSRSEMNVSTLELGDSALYLCASSSGSTDTQYFGPGTRLTVL.

This chain uses TRBV7-6 with TRBJ2-2; TCRdb's D call of TRBD1 is untestable without DNA. There are 15 residues in the CDR3. Germline V CDR1 and CDR2: SGHVS, FNYEAQ. The CDR3 is CASSLAGGAFGELFF.

The gene calls are TRBV3-1 and TRBJ2-5; TCRdb names TRBD1, which stays unverified in the absence of DNA. The CDR3 totals 14 residues. Germline V lookup: CDR1 LGHDT, CDR2 YNNKEL (reference sequence). CDR3 protein: CASSQRGTSETQYF.

The V gene is TRBV2, the J gene TRBJ1-3; TCRdb gives TRBD1 as the D gene, but with no DNA this cannot be confirmed. The CDR3 length is 13 residues. The germline gives CDR1 SNHLY, CDR2 FYNNEI. CDR3 sequence reads: CAGTGEAGNTIYF.

The chain uses TRBV5-4 and TRBJ2-1. CDR3 length: 15 amino acids. Germline V gene sequence: CDR1 SGHNT, CDR2 YYREEE (reference sequence). CDR3 sequence: CASSLGGGSYNEQFF.

V gene TRBV7-2 combines with J gene TRBJ2-3; TCRdb gives TRBD2 as the D gene, but with no DNA this cannot be confirmed. The CDR3 spans 16 residues. Germline CDR1 is SGHTA and CDR2 is FQGNSA. The CDR3 is CASSLGLAGITDTQYF.

The CDR3 region is CSARAGGREKLFF. The chain couples TRBV20-1 to TRBJ1-4; as DNA is missing, the TRBD1 call by TCRdb cannot be tested. The CDR3 consists of 13 residues. Germline V gene sequence: CDR1 DFQATT, CDR2 SNEGSKA (reference sequence).

The V and J genes are TRBV7-2 and TRBJ2-1. This CDR3 has 16 amino acids. The germline V gene encodes CDR1 SGHTA and CDR2 FQGNSA. CDR3 sequence: CASSGYSGGSYNEQFF.

J is TRBJ2-6 and V is TRBV5-1; TCRdb outputs TRBD2, but without DNA this stays unchecked. Germline V gene lookup returns CDR1 SGHRS and CDR2 YFSETQ. The CDR3 extends over 18 amino acids. This CDR3 is CASSLAGTAISGANVLTF.

The V call is TRBV29-1, the J call TRBJ2-1. The V gene's germline CDR1 is SQVTM and CDR2 ANQGSEA. The CDR3 sequence is 15 residues long. This chain's CDR3 is CSVEDLTRSYNEQFF.

The chain has TRBV7-2 and TRBJ1-5. CDR3 length equals 14 residues. Per the germline V gene, CDR1 is SGHTA and CDR2 is FQGNSA. CDR3 region: CASSLVDSNQPQHF.

V gene TRBV12-3 or TRBV12-4 combines with J gene TRBJ2-2; TCRdb gives TRBD2 as the D gene, but with no DNA this cannot be confirmed. The CDR3 consists of 16 residues. CDR3 protein: CASSRQTSRGTGELFF.

The chain is built from TRBV12-3 or TRBV12-4 and TRBJ1-6; TCRdb picks TRBD1, but there is no DNA to check that call. The CDR3 length is 15 residues. CDR3 amino acids: CASSLVGPRDSPLHF.

The genes are TRBV28 and TRBJ1-5; TCRdb indicates TRBD1, and absent DNA this call remains unverified. Germline-derived CDR1 and CDR2 are MDHEN and SYDVKM. The length of the CDR3 is 15 residues. The CDR3 loop reads CASSTQGALRQPQHF.

The gene calls are TRBV7-2 and TRBJ2-1; TCRdb's D call of TRBD1 is untestable without DNA. The CDR3 has 16 amino acids. Germline CDR1 is SGHTA and CDR2 is FQGNSA. This CDR3 reads CASSLVQGGLINEQFF.

The chain is built from TRBV6-1 and TRBJ1-5; TCRdb picks TRBD1, but there is no DNA to check that call. Per germline, CDR1 MNHNS and CDR2 SASEGT. The CDR3 loop spans 15 amino acids. The CDR3 region is CASSPGGRANQPQHF.

The V gene is TRBV12-3 or TRBV12-4, the J gene TRBJ2-6; with no DNA, the TCRdb D assignment of TRBD1 cannot be verified. The CDR3 runs to 15 residues. CDR3 sequence: CASSSRVSGANVLTF.

The chain joins TRBV7-3 to TRBJ2-2; TCRdb's D call of TRBD1 is untestable without DNA. CDR1 is SGHTA and CDR2 is FQGTGA in the germline V gene. The CDR3 is 16 residues long. CDR3 sequence reads: CASSSGTGSNTGELFF.

The chain has TRBV13 and TRBJ1-2; TCRdb calls TRBD1, which cannot be checked without DNA. The CDR3 has 11 residues. Germline loops: CDR1 PRHDT, CDR2 FYEKMQ (reference sequence). The CDR3 sequence is CASRAGTVDNF.

The genes are TRBV20-1 and TRBJ2-1. This CDR3 is built from 14 residues. The germline V gene encodes CDR1 DFQATT and CDR2 SNEGSKA (reference sequence). This CDR3 reads CSAESGDSYNEQFF.

This sequence joins TRBV7-8 and TRBJ1-2. Germline-derived CDR1 and CDR2 are SGHVS and FQNEAQ. This CDR3 is built from 15 residues. The CDR3 here is CASSYQVGANYGYTF.

This chain links TRBV20-1 with TRBJ2-5; the D gene TCRdb calls, TRBD2, cannot be checked with no DNA. Germline V lookup: CDR1 DFQATT, CDR2 SNEGSKA (reference sequence). There are 16 residues in the CDR3. Here the CDR3 reads CSARGYGSSFQETQYF.

This rearrangement joins TRBV11-2 to TRBJ2-3. Germline V CDR1 and CDR2: SGHAT, FQNNGV. The CDR3 runs to 15 residues. CDR3 sequence: CASSLVVSSTDTQYF.

The V call is TRBV20-1, the J call TRBJ2-7; TCRdb names TRBD1, which stays unverified in the absence of DNA. Germline V gene data show CDR1 as DFQATT and CDR2 as SNEGSKA (reference sequence). The CDR3 extends over 13 amino acids. The CDR3 region is CSAKNRVSYEQYF.

The genes are TRBV7-9 and TRBJ1-5; TCRdb indicates TRBD1, and absent DNA this call remains unverified. CDR1 and CDR2 from the germline V gene are SEHNR and FQNEAQ (reference sequence). This CDR3 has 16 residues. Here the CDR3 reads CASSLATGRGNQPQHF.